This T cell receptor (beta chain) was sequenced in a study of a mutant IDH1 vaccine in newly diagnosed glioma. Study-wide context: An approximately 62% male, approximately 40% female split and a mean age of about 40 years characterized treated patients.

Note on this clone: Its antigen is unknown.

Trimming cost V 0 bases and J 3 bases, with 9 bases left between them. There are 15 residues in the CDR3. Germline CDR1 and CDR2: LNHDA and SQIVND (reference sequence). The table came from immunoSEQ multiplex PCR; TCRdb's copy has only in-frame clones and leaves some out. Of some 29,000 clones in the sample, about four fifths were seen once. Indicated time point: week 23, last vaccination. Each dose of the vaccine consisted of 300 ug of mutant IDH1 20-mer peptide, with topical imiquimod. The starting material was PBMCs, obtained from a glioma patient whose treatment included an IDH1 peptide vaccine. The chain joins TRBV19 to TRBJ1-3; possible D gene TRBD1, 6 bases. This receptor was obtained from a woman aged 25 to 39 with glioma. CDR3 in DNA: TGTGCCAGTAGTATAGAGGGGGCGCGTGGAAACACCATATATTTT. Its translation is CASSIEGARGNTIYF. Combining the CDR3 with reference TRBV19 and TRBJ1-3 gives the whole variable domain DGGITQSPKYLFRKEGQNVTLSCEQNLNHDAMYWYRQDPGQGLRLIYYSQIVNDFQKGDIAEGYSVSREKKESFPLTVTSAQKNPTAFYLCASSIEGARGNTIYFGEGSWLTVV.